The 2 T cell receptor beta chains listed next were all sequenced from one sample in a study of blood T cell repertoires in COVID-19. TCRdb's copy holds only in-frame clones and misses some; the assay was immunoSEQ multiplex PCR. The sample consists of nearly 90,000 clones, around 88% of them appearing once. The sequenced material came from peripheral blood. Source of these receptors: a man in his sixties with acute or convalescent COVID-19.

This rearrangement joins TRBV14 to TRBJ2-7; tentative D call: TRBD2 (6 bases). V shed 1 base and J shed 3 bases, with 13 bases lying between them. Per germline, CDR1 SGHDN and CDR2 FVKESK. CDR3 size: 15 residues. CDR3 sequence: CASSQVHGGNYEQYF. The DNA of the CDR3 is TGTGCCAGCAGCCAAGTTCATGGGGGGAACTACGAGCAGTACTTC.

V gene TRBV2 combines with J gene TRBJ2-3; 8 positions agree with TRBD1. The CDR3 consists of 16 residues. Germline-derived CDR1 and CDR2 are SNHLY and FYNNEI. Trimming at V came to 9 bases and at J to 2 bases, leaving 13 bases not matched to a gene. CDR3 amino acids: CASRRGLTSNTDTQYF. CDR3 in DNA: TGTGCCAGTCGCAGGGGGCTCACTAGCAACACAGATACGCAGTATTTT. Full variable domain (remainder filled in from reference TRBV2 and TRBJ2-3): EPEVTQTPSHQVTQMGQEVILRCVPISNHLYFYWYRQILGQKVEFLVSFYNNEISEKSEIFDDQFSVERPDGSNFTLKIRSTKLEDSAMYFCASRRGLTSNTDTQYFGPGTRLTVL.